This T cell receptor (beta chain) stems from a study of tissue T cells after allogeneic stem cell transplantation. Findings and limits, study-wide: Limitations included a small, clinically heterogeneous cohort and limited sampling depth. Alloreactivity or antigen specificity of tissue TCRs was not determined; some clones might be host cells.

About this clone itself: The antigen is unknown.

Adult allogeneic hematopoietic cell transplant recipients with steroid-refractory graft-versus-host disease were prospectively enrolled for research autopsy. GI sites, liver, skin and spleen were taken after median 9.75 post-mortem hours. Sequencing of TCRbeta CDR3 at survey depth gave sequences and template counts. Method: immunoSEQ multiplex PCR; TCRdb's copy keeps in-frame clones and lacks some. The sample lists 3,000 or so clones; about 59% were seen once. Germline V gene data show CDR1 as MNHEY and CDR2 as SVGEGT. The CDR3 sequence is 12 residues long. V lost 4 bases and J 11 bases, leaving 12 bases between the germline ends.

The material was ascending colon tissue, obtained at autopsy. This chain connects TRBV6-2 or TRBV6-3 to TRBJ1-3; D not resolved. The receptor comes from an older male patient with steroid-refractory graft-versus-host disease after an allogeneic stem cell transplant. The graft donor may have given rise to some T cells. CDR3 protein: CASSSSSPSIYF. The CDR3 nucleotides read TGTGCCAGCAGTTCTTCCAGCCCTTCCATATATTTT.